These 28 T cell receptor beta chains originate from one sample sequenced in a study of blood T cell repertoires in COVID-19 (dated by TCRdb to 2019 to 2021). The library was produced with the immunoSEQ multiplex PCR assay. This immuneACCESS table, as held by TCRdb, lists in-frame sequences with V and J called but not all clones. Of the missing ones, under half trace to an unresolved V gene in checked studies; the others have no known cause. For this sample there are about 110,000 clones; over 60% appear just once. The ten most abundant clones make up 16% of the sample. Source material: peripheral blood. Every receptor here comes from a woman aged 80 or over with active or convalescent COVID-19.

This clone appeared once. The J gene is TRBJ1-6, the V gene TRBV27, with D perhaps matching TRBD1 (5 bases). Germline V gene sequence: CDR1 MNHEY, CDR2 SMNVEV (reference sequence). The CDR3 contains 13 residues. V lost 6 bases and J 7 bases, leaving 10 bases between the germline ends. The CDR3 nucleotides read TGTGCCAGCAGCGTACCAGGGAATTCACCCCTCCACTTT. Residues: CASSVPGNSPLHF.

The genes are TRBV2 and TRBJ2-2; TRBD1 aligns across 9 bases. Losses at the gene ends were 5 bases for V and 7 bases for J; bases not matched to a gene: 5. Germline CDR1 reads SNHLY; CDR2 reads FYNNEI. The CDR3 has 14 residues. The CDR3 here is CASSWTGVSGELFF. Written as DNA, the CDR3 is TGTGCCAGCAGTTGGACAGGGGTTAGCGGGGAGCTGTTTTTT.

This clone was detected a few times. CDR3 sequence (DNA): TGTGCCAGCAGTGGAGGACCTAGCGGACTTAGCACAGATACGCAGTATTTT. It yields the protein CASSGGPSGLSTDTQYF. This rearrangement joins TRBV6-1 to TRBJ2-3; 7 bases match TRBD2. Trimming removed 4 bases from V and 0 bases from J; junction bases left unmatched: 10. Germline CDR1 reads MNHNS; CDR2 reads SASEGT. There are 17 residues in the CDR3.

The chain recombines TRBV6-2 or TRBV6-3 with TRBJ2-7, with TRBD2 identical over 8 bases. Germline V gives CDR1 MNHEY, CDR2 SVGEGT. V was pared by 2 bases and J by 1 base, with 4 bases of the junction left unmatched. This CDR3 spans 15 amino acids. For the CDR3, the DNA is TGTGCCAGCAGTTACCGGGCTAGCGGGTCCTACGAGCAGTACTTC. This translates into CASSYRASGSYEQYF.

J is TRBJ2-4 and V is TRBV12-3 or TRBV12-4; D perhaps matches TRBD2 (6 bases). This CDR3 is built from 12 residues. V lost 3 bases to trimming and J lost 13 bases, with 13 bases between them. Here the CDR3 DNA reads TGTGCCAGCAGTTTTCTTGGCGGGATACAGTACTTC. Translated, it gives CASSFLGGIQYF.

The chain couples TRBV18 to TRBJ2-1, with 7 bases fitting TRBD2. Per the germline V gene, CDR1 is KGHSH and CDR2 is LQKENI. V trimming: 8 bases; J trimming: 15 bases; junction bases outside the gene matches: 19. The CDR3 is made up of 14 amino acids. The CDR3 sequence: CASTAVSGGSPLFF. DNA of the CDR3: TGTGCCAGCACAGCCGTCTCTGGCGGGAGCCCTCTGTTCTTC.

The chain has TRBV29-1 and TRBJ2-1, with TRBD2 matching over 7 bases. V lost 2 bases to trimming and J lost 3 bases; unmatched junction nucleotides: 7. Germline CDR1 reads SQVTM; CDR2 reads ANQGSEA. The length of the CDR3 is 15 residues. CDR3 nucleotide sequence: TGCAGCGTTGAATTTGGCGAGCGGGGCTACAATGAGCAGTTCTTC. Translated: CSVEFGERGYNEQFF.

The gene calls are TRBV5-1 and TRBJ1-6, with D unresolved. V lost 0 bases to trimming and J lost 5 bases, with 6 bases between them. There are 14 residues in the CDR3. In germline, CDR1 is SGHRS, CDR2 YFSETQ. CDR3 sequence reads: CASSLAGDNSPLHF. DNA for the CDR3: TGCGCCAGCAGCTTGGCGGGAGATAATTCACCCCTCCACTTT.

The CDR3, as DNA: TGCAGCGTTGATACGGGGACTAGTCGTATCAATGAGCAGTTCTTC. Its translation is CSVDTGTSRINEQFF. The rearrangement links TRBV29-1 to TRBJ2-1; TRBD2 matches at 8 bases. With 3 bases clipped from V and 6 bases from J, the junction kept 10 bases outside the gene matches. Germline values: CDR1 SQVTM, CDR2 ANQGSEA. This CDR3 comprises 15 residues.

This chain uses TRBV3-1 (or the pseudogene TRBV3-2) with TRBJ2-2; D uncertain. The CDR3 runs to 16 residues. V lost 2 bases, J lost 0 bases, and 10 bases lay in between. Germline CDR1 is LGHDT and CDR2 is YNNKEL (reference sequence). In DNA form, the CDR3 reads TGTGCCAGCAGCCAACGTATTCCCTCGAACACCGGGGAGCTGTTTTTT. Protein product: CASSQRIPSNTGELFF.

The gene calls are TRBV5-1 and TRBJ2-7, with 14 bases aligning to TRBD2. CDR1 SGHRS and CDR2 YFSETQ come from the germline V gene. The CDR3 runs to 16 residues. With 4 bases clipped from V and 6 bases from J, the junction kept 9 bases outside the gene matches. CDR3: CASSAPGLAGVGEQYF. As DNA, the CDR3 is TGCGCCAGCAGCGCCCCGGGACTAGCGGGAGTAGGCGAGCAGTACTTC.

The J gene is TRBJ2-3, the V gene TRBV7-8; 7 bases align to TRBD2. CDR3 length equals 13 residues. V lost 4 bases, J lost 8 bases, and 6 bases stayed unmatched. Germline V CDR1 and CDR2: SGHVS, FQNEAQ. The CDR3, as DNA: TGTGCCAGCAGCTCCGCGGGAGCGGGTACGCAGTATTTT. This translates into CASSSAGAGTQYF. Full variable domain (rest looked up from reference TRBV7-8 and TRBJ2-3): GAGVSQSPRYKVAKRGQDVALRCDPISGHVSLFWYQQALGQGPEFLTYFQNEAQLDKSGLPSDRFFAERPEGSVSTLKIQRTQQEDSAVYLCASSSAGAGTQYFGPGTRLTVL.

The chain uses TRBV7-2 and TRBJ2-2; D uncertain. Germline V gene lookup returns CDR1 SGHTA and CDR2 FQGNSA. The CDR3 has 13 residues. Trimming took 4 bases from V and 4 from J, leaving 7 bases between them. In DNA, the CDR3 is TGTGCCAGCAGCTCCCTAGGCACCGGGGAGCTGTTTTTT. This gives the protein CASSSLGTGELFF.

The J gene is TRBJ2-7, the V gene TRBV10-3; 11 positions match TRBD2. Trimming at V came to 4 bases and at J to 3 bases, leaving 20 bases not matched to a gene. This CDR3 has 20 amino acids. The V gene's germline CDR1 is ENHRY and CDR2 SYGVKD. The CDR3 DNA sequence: TGTGCCATCAGTGCATCCCGTGGTAGCGGGAGGGCCGCGGTTTTCTACGAGCAGTACTTC. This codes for CAISASRGSGRAAVFYEQYF.

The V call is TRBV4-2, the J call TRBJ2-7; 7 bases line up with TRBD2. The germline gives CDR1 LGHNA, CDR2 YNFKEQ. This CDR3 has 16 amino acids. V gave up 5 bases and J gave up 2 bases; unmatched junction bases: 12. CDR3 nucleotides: TGTGCCAGCAGCAGGGCCTTTGCGGGAGAACCCTACGAGCAGTACTTC. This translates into CASSRAFAGEPYEQYF.

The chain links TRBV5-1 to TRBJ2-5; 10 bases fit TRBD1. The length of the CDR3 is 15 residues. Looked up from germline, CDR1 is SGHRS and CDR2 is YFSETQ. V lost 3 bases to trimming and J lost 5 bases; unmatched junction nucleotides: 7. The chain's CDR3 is CASSSQGQGGETQYF. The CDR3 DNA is TGCGCCAGCAGCTCCCAAGGACAGGGGGGGGAGACCCAGTACTTC.

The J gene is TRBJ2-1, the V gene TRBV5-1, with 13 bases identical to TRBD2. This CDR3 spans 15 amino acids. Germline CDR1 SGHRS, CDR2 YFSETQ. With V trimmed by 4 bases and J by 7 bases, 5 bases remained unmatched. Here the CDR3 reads CASSEGTSGINEQFF. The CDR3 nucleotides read TGCGCCAGCAGCGAGGGGACTAGCGGGATAAATGAGCAGTTCTTC.

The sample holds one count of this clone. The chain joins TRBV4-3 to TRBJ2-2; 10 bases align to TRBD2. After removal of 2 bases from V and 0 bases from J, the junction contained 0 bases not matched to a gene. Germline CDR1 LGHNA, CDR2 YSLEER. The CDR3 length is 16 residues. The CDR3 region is CASSQLAGANTGELFF. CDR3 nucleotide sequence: TGCGCCAGCAGCCAACTAGCGGGGGCGAACACCGGGGAGCTGTTTTTT.

The CDR3 region has the DNA TGTGCCAGCAGCTTACCAGGGGAGAACACTGAAGCTTTCTTT. Its translation is CASSLPGENTEAFF. This chain connects TRBV11-1 to TRBJ1-1; D may be TRBD1 (6 bases). This CDR3 spans 14 amino acids. Germline CDR1 and CDR2: SGHAT and FQDESV (reference sequence). The V gene lost 2 bases and the J gene lost 1 base, with 8 bases spanning the gap.

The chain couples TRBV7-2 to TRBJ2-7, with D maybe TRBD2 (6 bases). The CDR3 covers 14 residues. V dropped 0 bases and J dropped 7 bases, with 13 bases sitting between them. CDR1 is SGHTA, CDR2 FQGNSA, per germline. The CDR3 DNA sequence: TGTGCCAGCAGCTTAGCGGGAGGCCCCACGGAGCAGTACTTC. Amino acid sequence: CASSLAGGPTEQYF.

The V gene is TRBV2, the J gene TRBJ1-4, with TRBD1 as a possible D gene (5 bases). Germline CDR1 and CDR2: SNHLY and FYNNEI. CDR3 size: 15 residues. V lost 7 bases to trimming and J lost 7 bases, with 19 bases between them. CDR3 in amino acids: CASTGRWGIGEKLFF. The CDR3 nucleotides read TGTGCCAGCACCGGGAGGTGGGGGATCGGTGAAAAACTGTTTTTT.

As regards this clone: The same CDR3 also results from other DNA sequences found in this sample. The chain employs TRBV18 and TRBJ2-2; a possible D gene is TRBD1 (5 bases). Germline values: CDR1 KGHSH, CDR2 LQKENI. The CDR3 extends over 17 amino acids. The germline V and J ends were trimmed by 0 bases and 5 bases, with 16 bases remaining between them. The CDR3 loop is CASSPPGQGRGTGELFF. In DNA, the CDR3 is TGTGCCAGCTCACCACCGGGGCAGGGCCGCGGAACCGGGGAGCTGTTTTTT. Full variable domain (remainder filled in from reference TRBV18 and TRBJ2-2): NAGVMQNPRHLVRRRGQEARLRCSPMKGHSHVYWYRQLPEEGLKFMVYLQKENIIDESGMPKERFSAEFPKEGPSILRIQQVVRGDSAAYFCASSPPGQGRGTGELFFGEGSRLTVL.

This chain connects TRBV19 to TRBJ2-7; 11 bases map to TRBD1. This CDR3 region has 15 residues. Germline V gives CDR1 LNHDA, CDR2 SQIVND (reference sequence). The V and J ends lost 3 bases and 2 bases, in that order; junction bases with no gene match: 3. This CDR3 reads CASSIRTGGTYEQYF. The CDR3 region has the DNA TGTGCCAGTAGTATCCGGACAGGGGGCACCTACGAGCAGTACTTC.

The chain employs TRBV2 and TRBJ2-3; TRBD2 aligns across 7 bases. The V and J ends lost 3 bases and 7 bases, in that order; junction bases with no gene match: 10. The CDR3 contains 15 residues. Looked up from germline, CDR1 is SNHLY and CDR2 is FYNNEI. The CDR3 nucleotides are TGTGCCAGCAGTGAGCGTGTAGCGGGTGGGCATACGCAGTATTTT. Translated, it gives CASSERVAGGHTQYF.

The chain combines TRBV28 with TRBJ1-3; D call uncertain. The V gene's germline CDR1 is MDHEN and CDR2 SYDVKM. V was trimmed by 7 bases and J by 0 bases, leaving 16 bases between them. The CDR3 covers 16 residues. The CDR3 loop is CASTLGDHGSGNTIYF. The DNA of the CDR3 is TGTGCCAGCACCCTAGGCGATCACGGCTCTGGAAACACCATATATTTT.

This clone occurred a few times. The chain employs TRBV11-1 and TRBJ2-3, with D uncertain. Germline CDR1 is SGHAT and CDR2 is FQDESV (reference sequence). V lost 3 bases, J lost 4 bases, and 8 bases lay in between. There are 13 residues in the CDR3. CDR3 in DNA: TGTGCCAGCAGCTTTCAGGTCCCAGATACGCAGTATTTT. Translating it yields CASSFQVPDTQYF.

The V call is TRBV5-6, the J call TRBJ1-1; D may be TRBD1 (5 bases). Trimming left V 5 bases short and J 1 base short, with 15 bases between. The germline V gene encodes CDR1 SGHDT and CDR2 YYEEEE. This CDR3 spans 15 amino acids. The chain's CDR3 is CASRSAGQGNTEAFF. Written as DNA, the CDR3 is TGTGCCAGCAGATCCGCCGGGCAGGGGAACACTGAAGCTTTCTTT.

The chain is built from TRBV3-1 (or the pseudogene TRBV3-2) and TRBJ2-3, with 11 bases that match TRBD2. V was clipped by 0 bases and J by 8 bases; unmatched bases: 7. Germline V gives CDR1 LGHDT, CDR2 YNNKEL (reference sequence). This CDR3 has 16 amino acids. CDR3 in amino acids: CASSQDVASGRFTQYF. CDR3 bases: TGTGCCAGCAGCCAAGATGTAGCTAGCGGGAGGTTTACGCAGTATTTT.